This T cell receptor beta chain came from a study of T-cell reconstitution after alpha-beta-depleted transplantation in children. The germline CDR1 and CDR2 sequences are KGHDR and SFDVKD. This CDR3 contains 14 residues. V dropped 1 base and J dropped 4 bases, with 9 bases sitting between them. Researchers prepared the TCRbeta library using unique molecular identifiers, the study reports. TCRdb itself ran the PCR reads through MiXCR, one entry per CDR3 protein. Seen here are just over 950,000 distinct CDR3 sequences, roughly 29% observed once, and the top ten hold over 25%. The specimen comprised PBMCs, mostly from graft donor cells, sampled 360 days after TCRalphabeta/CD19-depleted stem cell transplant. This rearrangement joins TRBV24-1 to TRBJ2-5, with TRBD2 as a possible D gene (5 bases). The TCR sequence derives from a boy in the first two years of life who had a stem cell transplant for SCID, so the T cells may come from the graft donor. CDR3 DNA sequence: TGTGCCACCAGTGATTTTACGGGGATAGAGACCCAGTACTTC. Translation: CATSDFTGIETQYF.